A selection of T cell receptor beta chains follows, all from one sample in a study of CD8+ T cells in alopecia areata. TCRdb's table, derived via immunoSEQ multiplex PCR, lists solely in-frame clones and lacks some. This table has some 130,000 clones, 49% appearing once. Source: CD8+ T cells sorted from blood, taken at week 0. Receptor source: a human donor with alopecia areata. The CDR3 runs from the conserved cysteine through the conserved F or W. A D gene is named only where the DNA matches it firmly. Expanded clones are given a class, and other clones once, few, many or no size at all.

CAWSRGVRSSGNTIYF	TGTGCCTGGAGTAGAGGAGTACGGAGCTCTGGAAACACCATATATTTT	-	-	TRBV30	TRBJ1-3
CASSLGYSAHQETQYF	TGTGCCAGCAGCTTGGGTTATTCTGCCCATCAAGAGACCCAGTACTTC	-	-	TRBV5-6	TRBJ2-5
CASGMGPGELFF	TGTGCCTCCGGGATGGGGCCCGGGGAGCTGTTTTTT	-	-	TRBV7-3	TRBJ2-2
CSVEANLRDPNVYGYTF	TGCAGCGTTGAAGCAAACCTGCGGGACCCCAATGTCTATGGCTACACCTTC	-	-	TRBV29-1	TRBJ1-2
CAWSVGRLRNTEAFF	TGTGCCTGGAGTGTAGGAAGGCTGCGGAACACTGAAGCTTTCTTT	-	-	TRBV30	TRBJ1-1
CALRNSGDTQYF	TGTGCCCTCCGTAATAGCGGGGATACGCAGTATTTT	TRBD2	-	TRBV30	TRBJ2-3
CASSSLGTGDGETQYF	TGTGCCAGCAGCTCGCTCGGGACAGGGGATGGTGAGACCCAGTACTTC	TRBD1	-	TRBV7-9	TRBJ2-5
CASSGTGRDTGELFF	TGTGCCAGCAGCGGCACCGGGCGCGACACCGGGGAGCTGTTTTTT	-	-	TRBV7-9	TRBJ2-2
CASSQALLYEQYF	TGCGCCAGCAGCCAAGCTCTGCTCTACGAGCAGTACTTC	-	-	TRBV4-1	TRBJ2-7
CASSLKETSTDTQYF	TGTGCCAGCAGCTTAAAGGAAACTAGCACAGATACGCAGTATTTT	-	-	TRBV7-2	TRBJ2-3
CASSLDSLMETQYF	TGTGCCAGCAGCTTAGATTCGCTTATGGAGACCCAGTACTTC	-	few	TRBV7-9	TRBJ2-5
CASSQVVLEETQYF	TGCGCCAGCAGCCAAGTCGTTCTTGAAGAGACCCAGTACTTC	-	-	TRBV4-1	TRBJ2-5
CASSLASIIAKNIQYF	TGTGCCAGCAGCTTAGCGTCGATAATAGCCAAAAACATTCAGTACTTC	-	-	TRBV11-2	TRBJ2-4
CASSFGGSYEQYF	TGCGCCAGCAGCTTCGGCGGTAGCTACGAGCAGTACTTC	-	-	TRBV5-1	TRBJ2-7
CAMNDWGALGTDTQYF	TGTGCCATGAATGATTGGGGGGCGCTTGGCACAGATACGCAGTATTTT	-	-	TRBV13	TRBJ2-3
CAPPPDRPILAKNIQYF	TGTGCCCCCCCTCCGGACAGGCCGATCCTAGCCAAAAACATTCAGTACTTC	TRBD1	-	TRBV4-2	TRBJ2-4
CASSLGAEAFF	TGTGCCAGCAGCTTGGGGGCTGAAGCTTTCTTT	-	-	TRBV5-6	TRBJ1-1
CASSYSDYSYEQYF	TGTGCCAGCAGTTACTCCGACTACTCCTACGAGCAGTACTTC	-	few	TRBV6-5	TRBJ2-7
CSVGRQGFAGTEAFF	TGCAGCGTTGGAAGACAGGGCTTTGCGGGCACTGAAGCTTTCTTT	TRBD1	-	TRBV29-1	TRBJ1-1
CASSFLSSSGANVLTF	TGCGCCAGCAGTTTCCTTTCCAGCTCTGGGGCCAACGTCCTGACTTTC	-	-	TRBV4-1	TRBJ2-6
CASTSVPGVDEQYF	TGTGCCAGCACCTCCGTGCCAGGGGTGGACGAGCAGTACTTC	-	-	TRBV7-9	TRBJ2-7
CASSSPSSGANVLTF	TGCGCCAGCAGCTCGCCTTCCTCTGGGGCCAACGTCCTGACTTTC	-	-	TRBV5-1	TRBJ2-6
CAIKGEGTDTQYF	TGTGCCATCAAGGGGGAGGGGACAGATACGCAGTATTTT	-	-	TRBV10-3	TRBJ2-3
CASSPPRELYEQYF	TGTGCCAGCAGCCCCCCCCGCGAACTCTACGAGCAGTACTTC	-	few	TRBV7-9	TRBJ2-7
CSVQSGGSHEQYF	TGCAGCGTTCAGAGCGGGGGTTCTCACGAGCAGTACTTC	TRBD2	-	TRBV29-1	TRBJ2-7
CSAFTGRETQYF	TGCAGCGCCTTTACAGGGCGAGAGACCCAGTACTTC	-	-	TRBV29-1	TRBJ2-5
CASSLGPAGNTGELFF	TGTGCCAGCAGCTTAGGGCCAGCGGGGAATACCGGGGAGCTGTTTTTT	TRBD2	-	TRBV13	TRBJ2-2
CASSVTKNTGELFF	TGCGCCAGCAGCGTGACTAAGAACACCGGGGAGCTGTTTTTT	-	-	TRBV4-1	TRBJ2-2
CASSLRTDPPEQYF	TGCGCCAGCAGCCTCCGGACAGACCCTCCCGAGCAGTACTTC	-	once	TRBV5-1	TRBJ2-7
CASRRLAGGIDTQYF	TGTGCCAGCAGAAGACTAGCGGGGGGCATCGATACGCAGTATTTT	TRBD2	-	TRBV6-5	TRBJ2-3
CASSPLDTGELFF	TGTGCCAGCAGCCCATTGGACACCGGGGAGCTGTTTTTT	-	-	TRBV7-9	TRBJ2-2
CASSSGPLQETQYF	TGTGCCAGCAGCTCCGGACCACTACAAGAGACCCAGTACTTC	-	-	TRBV13	TRBJ2-5
CASSYGGETYEQYF	TGTGCCAGCAGTTACGGAGGGGAAACCTACGAGCAGTACTTC	-	-	TRBV6-5	TRBJ2-7
CSVLAGGEYEQYF	TGCAGCGTGCTAGCGGGGGGCGAATACGAGCAGTACTTC	TRBD2	-	TRBV29-1	TRBJ2-7
CSVEDPRGEQYF	TGCAGCGTTGAAGATCCGAGAGGAGAGCAGTACTTC	-	few	TRBV29-1	TRBJ2-7
CASSSSGPTQQETQYF	TGTGCCAGCAGCTCCTCGGGACCGACACAGCAAGAGACCCAGTACTTC	-	-	TRBV13	TRBJ2-5
CASSEGGKSYNEQFF	TGTGCCAGCAGCGAGGGAGGAAAGTCCTACAATGAGCAGTTCTTC	-	-	TRBV9	TRBJ2-1
CASSLLGETQYF	TGTGCTAGCAGCTTATTGGGGGAGACCCAGTACTTC	-	once	TRBV7-7	TRBJ2-5
CATSRVGATDTQYF	TGTGCCACCAGCAGAGTTGGAGCTACAGATACGCAGTATTTT	-	-	TRBV15	TRBJ2-3
CASSQRDRYQPQHF	TGCGCCAGCAGCCAACGGGACCGATATCAGCCCCAGCATTTT	-	-	TRBV4-1	TRBJ1-5
CAWKNGAGGANIQYF	TGTGCCTGGAAAAATGGAGCGGGGGGTGCCAACATTCAGTACTTC	TRBD2	-	TRBV30	TRBJ2-4
CASSPDRGEGQPQHF	TGTGCCAGCAGTCCGGACAGGGGAGAGGGTCAGCCCCAGCATTTT	TRBD1	-	TRBV5-4	TRBJ1-5
CASSQDKKETQYF	TGTGCCAGCAGCCAAGACAAGAAAGAGACCCAGTACTTC	-	-	TRBV4-2	TRBJ2-5
CASSVTGREAFF	TGTGCCAGCAGCGTTACAGGGAGAGAAGCTTTCTTT	-	-	TRBV5-6	TRBJ1-1
CASSPTSRPEAFF	TGTGCCAGCAGCCCAACAAGTCGTCCTGAAGCTTTCTTT	-	few	TRBV13	TRBJ1-1
CASAQGGNEQFF	TGTGCTAGTGCCCAGGGGGGGAATGAGCAGTTCTTC	-	few	TRBV12-5	TRBJ2-1
CASRSGTGSNQPQHF	TGTGCCAGCAGGTCCGGGACAGGGAGCAATCAGCCCCAGCATTTT	TRBD1	-	TRBV27	TRBJ1-5
CASSQAGGWSYEQYF	TGCGCCAGCAGCCAAGCCGGGGGCTGGTCCTACGAGCAGTACTTC	-	-	TRBV4-1	TRBJ2-7
CASSLLPGTGFYEQYF	TGTGCCAGCAGCTTACTACCCGGGACTGGGTTCTACGAGCAGTACTTC	-	-	TRBV7-9	TRBJ2-7
CASSYPTSGGAETQYF	TGTGCCAGCAGTTACCCCACTAGCGGGGGGGCTGAGACCCAGTACTTC	TRBD2	-	TRBV6-5	TRBJ2-5
CASSPVGGVDGETQYF	TGCGCCAGCAGCCCCGTTGGTGGCGTGGACGGGGAGACCCAGTACTTC	-	-	TRBV4-1	TRBJ2-5
CASSLGQGATTEAFF	TGTGCCAGCAGCTTAGGACAGGGGGCAACCACTGAAGCTTTCTTT	TRBD1	-	TRBV11-2	TRBJ1-1
CSVVSVLYNEQFF	TGCAGCGTTGTATCTGTCCTGTACAATGAGCAGTTCTTC	-	-	TRBV29-1	TRBJ2-1
CAWGWPEAFF	TGTGCCTGGGGGTGGCCTGAAGCTTTCTTT	-	-	TRBV30	TRBJ1-1